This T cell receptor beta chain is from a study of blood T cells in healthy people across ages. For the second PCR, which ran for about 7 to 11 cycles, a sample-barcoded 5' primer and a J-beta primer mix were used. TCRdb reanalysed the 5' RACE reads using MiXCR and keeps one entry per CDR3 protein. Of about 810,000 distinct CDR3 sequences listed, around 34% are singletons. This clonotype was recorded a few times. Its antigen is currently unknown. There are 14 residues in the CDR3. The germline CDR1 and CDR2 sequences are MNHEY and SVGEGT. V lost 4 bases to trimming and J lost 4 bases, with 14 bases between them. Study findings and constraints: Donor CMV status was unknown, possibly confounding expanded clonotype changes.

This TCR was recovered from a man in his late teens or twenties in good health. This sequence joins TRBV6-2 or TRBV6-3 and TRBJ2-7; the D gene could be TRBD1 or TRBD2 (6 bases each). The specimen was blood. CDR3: CASSWGRGSYEQYF. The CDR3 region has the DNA TGTGCCAGCAGTTGGGGGCGGGGATCATACGAGCAGTACTTC.